These 25 T cell receptor beta chains came from one sample sequenced in a study of identical twins. TCRdb independently ran MiXCR on the 5' RACE reads; one entry per CDR3 protein. This table holds about 890,000 distinct CDR3 sequences, about 12% found once. This sample was also put to use in a study of yellow fever vaccine responses in identical twins.

Sequenced: PBMCs. These receptors were taken from a woman aged 18-29 years in good health.

The rearrangement joins TRBV5-1 to TRBJ2-1; the match to TRBD1 covers 12 bases. With V trimmed by 3 bases and J by 15 bases, 13 bases remained unmatched. Germline assignment: CDR1 SGHRS and CDR2 YFSETQ. CDR3 length: 15 amino acids. The CDR3 here is CASSSWDRGRLGTFF. CDR3 DNA sequence: TGCGCCAGCAGCTCATGGGACAGGGGGCGCTTAGGTACGTTCTTC.

This clonotype was counted ten times or more. V usage is TRBV5-1 and J usage is TRBJ2-5, with D tentatively TRBD2 (6 bases). This CDR3 is 13 amino acids long. Trimming pared 4 bases from V and 3 bases from J, leaving 10 bases between. Per the germline V gene, CDR1 is SGHRS and CDR2 is YFSETQ. The CDR3 DNA reads as TGCGCCAGCAGCGCGGGGTTTAAAGAGACCCAGTACTTC. This gives the protein CASSAGFKETQYF.

This clonotype has a handful of counts. The gene calls are TRBV2 and TRBJ1-1; D is undetermined. Looked up from germline, CDR1 is SNHLY and CDR2 is FYNNEI. Trimming stripped 2 bases from V and 8 bases from J, with 3 bases between. This CDR3 spans 10 amino acids. As DNA, the CDR3 is TGTGCCAGCAGTGAACGGGAAGCTTTCTTT. Translation gives CASSEREAFF.

This chain connects TRBV20-1 to TRBJ2-7, with 10 bases aligning to TRBD1. Germline CDR1 is DFQATT and CDR2 is SNEGSKA (reference sequence). This CDR3 region has 13 residues. The trim removed 4 bases at V and 3 bases at J, leaving 3 bases unmatched. The CDR3 coding sequence is TGCAGTGCTACCCGGACAGGGGGCTACGAGCAGTACGTC. The encoded protein is CSATRTGGYEQYV.

Ten or more counts support this clonotype. The rearrangement joins TRBV6-2 or TRBV6-3 to TRBJ2-2, with 8 bases matching TRBD2. CDR1 and CDR2 from the germline V gene are MNHEY and SVGEGT. The CDR3 consists of 14 residues. Unmatched junction bases numbered 6, after V lost 7 bases and J lost 5 bases. Here the CDR3 reads CASNGGAGTGELFF. CDR3 sequence (DNA): TGTGCCAGCAACGGGGGGGCCGGTACCGGGGAGCTGTTTTTT.

This clonotype occurred a few times. V and J are TRBV5-6 and TRBJ2-1; D possibly uses TRBD1 or TRBD2 (5 bases each). The CDR3 has 14 amino acids. Germline V CDR1 and CDR2: SGHDT, YYEEEE. The V end was cut by 8 bases, the J end by 2 bases, with 14 bases between. CDR3 sequence reads: CASWDRQPYNEQFF. The CDR3 DNA reads as TGTGCCAGTTGGGACCGCCAGCCCTACAATGAGCAGTTCTTC.

The chain recombines TRBV5-1 with TRBJ2-1; 10 bases agree with TRBD1. V lost 4 bases and J lost 12; bases outside the gene matches: 7. The germline V gene has CDR1 SGHRS and CDR2 YFSETQ. CDR3 length: 13 amino acids. Here the CDR3 DNA reads TGCGCCAGCAGCCTGGAGTGGGACAGGGGGCAGTTCTTC. Its translation: CASSLEWDRGQFF.

The V and J genes are TRBV7-9 and TRBJ1-1; no reliable D call. This CDR3 is built from 13 residues. Per germline, CDR1 SEHNR and CDR2 FQNEAQ (reference sequence). The germline V and J ends were trimmed by 4 bases and 7 bases, with 13 bases remaining between them. The CDR3 sequence: CASSSASGFEAFF. DNA for the CDR3: TGTGCCAGCAGCTCCGCTTCGGGATTTGAAGCTTTCTTT. Full variable domain (outside the CDR3, taken from reference TRBV7-9 and TRBJ1-1): DTGVSQNPRHKITKRGQNVTFRCDPISEHNRLYWYRQTLGQGPEFLTYFQNEAQLEKSRLLSDRFSAERPKGSFSTLEIQRTEQGDSAMYLCASSSASGFEAFFGQGTRLTVV.

This clonotype was counted only a few times. This chain joins TRBV5-4 and TRBJ2-7; 8 positions match TRBD2. The CDR3 consists of 16 residues. CDR1 and CDR2 from the germline V gene are SGHNT and YYREEE (reference sequence). After removal of 4 bases from V and 3 bases from J, the junction contained 12 bases not matched to a gene. The CDR3 DNA is TGTGCCAGCAGCCCGGGTGGTAGCGGGGCTCACTACGAGCAGTACGTC. Translated, it gives CASSPGGSGAHYEQYV.

This clonotype was detected only a few times. The rearrangement links TRBV4-1 to TRBJ2-7; the D is unclear. This CDR3 contains 14 residues. Germline V gives CDR1 MGHRA, CDR2 YSYEKL. The V end was cut by 1 base, the J end by 3 bases, with 10 bases between. The CDR3 nucleotides are TGCGCCAGCAGCCAAGGTCCAGGCAACTACGAGCAGTACGTC. It is translated as CASSQGPGNYEQYV.

This clonotype was seen a few times. V gene TRBV11-1 combines with J gene TRBJ2-7, with D uncertain. This CDR3 spans 14 amino acids. Looked up from germline, CDR1 is SGHAT and CDR2 is FQDESV (reference sequence). V was shortened by 4 bases and J by 0 bases, with 10 bases between the two germline ends. The CDR3 DNA sequence: TGTGCCAGCAGCTCCGGGCCCCTCTCCTACGAGCAGTACGTC. Amino acid sequence: CASSSGPLSYEQYV.

V usage is TRBV4-1 and J usage is TRBJ2-7; a weak D match, TRBD2 (5 bases). The CDR3 length is 17 residues. Trimming cost V 0 bases and J 0 bases, with 15 bases left between them. Germline CDR1 and CDR2: MGHRA and YSYEKL. CDR3 nucleotides: TGCGCCAGCAGCCAAGATAGGGCGGGTCTTAGCTCCTACGAGCAGTACTTC. Encoded protein: CASSQDRAGLSSYEQYF.

The chain is built from TRBV7-6 and TRBJ2-7, with a weak D call TRBD2 (7 bases). The germline V gene encodes CDR1 SGHVS and CDR2 FNYEAQ. Trimming stripped 6 bases from V and 3 bases from J, with 15 bases between. This CDR3 spans 14 amino acids. Here the CDR3 DNA reads TGTGCCAGCAGGGGGGGGCTAGCGGACTACGAGCAGTACTTC. It is translated as CASRGGLADYEQYF.

This clonotype was observed at least ten times. The chain combines TRBV10-3 with TRBJ2-5, with 9 bases matching TRBD2. With V trimmed by 0 bases and J by 5 bases, 7 bases remained unmatched. The germline CDR1 and CDR2 sequences are ENHRY and SYGVKD. This CDR3 is built from 16 residues. CDR3 protein: CAISESLAGSVETQYF. The CDR3 DNA reads as TGTGCCATCAGTGAGTCCCTAGCGGGATCCGTGGAGACCCAGTACTTC.

The V gene is TRBV12-3 or TRBV12-4, the J gene TRBJ1-5, with 12 bases fitting TRBD1. This CDR3 has 15 residues. V trimming: 1 base; J trimming: 6 bases; junction bases outside the gene matches: 1. Written as DNA, the CDR3 is TGTGCCAGCAGTTTAGGGGGACAGGGGGCTCAGCCCCAGCATTTT. It codes for CASSLGGQGAQPQHF.

This clonotype was detected ten times or more. V is TRBV7-2 and J is TRBJ2-7, with TRBD1 matching 7 bases. J was trimmed by 2 bases and V by 5 bases; bases with no gene match: 12. The CDR3 has 16 residues. The germline gives CDR1 SGHTA, CDR2 FQGNSA. The DNA of the CDR3 is TGTGCCAGCAGCAAATCCGGGACAGTTAATACCTACGAGCAGTACGTC. It encodes CASSKSGTVNTYEQYV.

The V call is TRBV5-4, the J call TRBJ2-2, with 8 bases fitting TRBD2. V trimming: 4 bases; J trimming: 4 bases; junction bases outside the gene matches: 9. The CDR3 loop spans 16 amino acids. Germline assignment: CDR1 SGHNT and CDR2 YYREEE (reference sequence). The CDR3 coding sequence is TGTGCCAGCAGCCATCCCGGTACTAGCGGCACCGGGGAGCTGTTTTTT. Amino acids: CASSHPGTSGTGELFF. Supplemented by reference TRBV5-4 and TRBJ2-2, the full variable domain reads ETGVTQSPTHLIKTRGQQVTLRCSSQSGHNTVSWYQQALGQGPQFIFQYYREEENGRGNFPPRFSGLQFPNYSSELNVNALELDDSALYLCASSHPGTSGTGELFFGEGSRLTVL.

This clonotype appeared a few times. The rearrangement uses TRBV12-3 or TRBV12-4 and TRBJ2-1, with D hard to call. The CDR3 is 13 residues long. V was pared by 8 bases and J by 8 bases, with 16 bases between. CDR3 coding DNA: TGTGCCAGCGCAGTCGCCCTCATGTATGAGCAGTTCTTC. This translates into CASAVALMYEQFF.

This clonotype showed up many times. The chain combines TRBV12-3 or TRBV12-4 with TRBJ2-3; D uncertain. V was clipped by 3 bases and J by 5 bases, with 6 bases between them. The CDR3 extends over 12 amino acids. The chain's CDR3 is CASSFLRDTQYF. CDR3 in DNA: TGTGCCAGCAGTTTTCTTAGAGATACGCAGTATTTT.

The sample holds many counts of this clonotype. V gene TRBV25-1 combines with J gene TRBJ1-2; D gene uncertain. V was clipped by 3 bases and J by 7 bases, with 6 bases between them. The germline V gene encodes CDR1 MGHDK and CDR2 SYGVNS. The CDR3 contains 11 residues. The CDR3 DNA sequence: TGTGCCAGCAGTGAGGGTCTTGGCTACACCTTC. As protein: CASSEGLGYTF.

The chain has TRBV2 and TRBJ2-3, with 12 bases that match TRBD2. The length of the CDR3 is 16 residues. V was clipped by 6 bases and J by 0 bases; unmatched bases: 4. The germline V gene encodes CDR1 SNHLY and CDR2 FYNNEI. CDR3 loop: CASRTSGGLSTDTQYF. The CDR3 region has the DNA TGTGCCAGCAGGACTAGCGGGGGCCTTAGCACAGATACGCAGTATTTT.

This clonotype has just a few counts. This chain connects TRBV5-1 to TRBJ2-1; D gene ambiguous. The germline CDR1 and CDR2 sequences are SGHRS and YFSETQ. Trimming pared 4 bases from V and 4 bases from J, leaving 18 bases between. There are 16 residues in the CDR3. The CDR3 sequence is CASSAFSDNLYNEQFF. The CDR3 region has the DNA TGCGCCAGCAGCGCCTTTTCCGACAACCTTTACAATGAGCAGTTCTTC.

CDR3 residues: CASSEDPTLAGGHGELFF. CDR3 coding DNA: TGTGCCAGCAGTGAAGACCCTACGCTAGCGGGGGGGCACGGGGAGCTGTTTTTT. The chain has TRBV6-1 and TRBJ2-2, with 12 bases aligning to TRBD2. Germline values: CDR1 MNHNS, CDR2 SASEGT. The CDR3 is 18 residues long. V lost 1 base and J lost 7; bases outside the gene matches: 10.

This clonotype was counted ten times or more. The chain couples TRBV12-3 or TRBV12-4 to TRBJ2-3; 8 bases agree with TRBD1. This CDR3 region has 13 residues. The V segment lost 8 bases and the J segment 0 bases; nucleotides outside the gene matches: 1. The CDR3 loop reads CASRTGSTDTQYF. The CDR3 DNA is TGTGCCAGCCGGACAGGGAGCACAGATACGCAGTATTTT.

This clonotype was seen many times. V is TRBV12-3 or TRBV12-4 and J is TRBJ1-2; D is unresolved. Trimming cost V 7 bases and J 1 base, with 10 bases left between them. The CDR3 covers 13 residues. The CDR3: CASTGGVNYGYTF. The DNA of the CDR3 is TGTGCCAGCACAGGCGGCGTTAACTATGGCTACACCTTC.